These T cell receptor beta chains were read from a single sample in a study of cytomegalovirus exposure and HLA in healthy donors. Data came from immunoSEQ multiplex PCR; TCRdb stores just in-frame clones and leaves some out. The sample holds 200,000 to 250,000 clones, over 80% seen once. Sequences were obtained from PBMCs. The origin of the receptors is a woman between 45 and 60 years old in good health and CMV-seropositive. CDR3s include the opening cysteine and the closing phenylalanine or tryptophan. A D gene is named only where the DNA matches it firmly. Size values are once, few and many counts, or a class for expanded clones, and some rows have none.

j_call | clone_size | d_call | cdr3_length | v_call | cdr3_aa | cdr3_nt
TRBJ2-7 | . | . | 10 | TRBV28 | CASIGEEQYF | TGTGCCAGCATTGGGGAGGAGCAGTACTTC
TRBJ1-6 | once | . | 13 | TRBV7-2 | CASSLRPSGSLHF | TGTGCCAGCAGCTTAAGACCCTCGGGAAGCCTCCACTTT
TRBJ1-2 | . | . | 17 | TRBV5-6 | CASSGGAARTPNYGYTF | TGTGCCAGCAGCGGTGGGGCCGCACGAACCCCTAACTATGGCTACACCTTC
TRBJ2-5 | . | . | 13 | TRBV28 | CASGLLAQETQYF | TGTGCCAGCGGCCTTTTAGCCCAAGAGACCCAGTACTTC
TRBJ1-3 | . | . | 17 | TRBV13 | CASSPLTGDGSGNTIYF | TGTGCCAGCAGCCCCTTAACAGGCGACGGCTCTGGAAACACCATATATTTT
TRBJ2-2 | . | . | 16 | TRBV18 | CASSIGGRSANGELFF | TGTGCCAGTTCCATCGGAGGGCGGTCCGCGAACGGGGAGCTGTTTTTT
TRBJ2-2 | . | TRBD1 | 14 | TRBV10-1 | CASSGRTGGGELFF | TGCGCCAGCAGTGGACGGACAGGAGGCGGGGAGCTGTTTTTT
TRBJ1-5 | few | TRBD1 | 15 | TRBV5-1 | CASSFSGQRDQPQHF | TGCGCCAGCAGCTTCTCGGGACAGAGAGACCAGCCCCAGCATTTT
TRBJ1-1 | . | . | 15 | TRBV15 | CATSRDQGLETEAFF | TGTGCCACCAGCAGAGATCAGGGGCTAGAAACTGAAGCTTTCTTT
TRBJ1-6 | . | . | 14 | TRBV9 | CASSVRPGNSPLHF | TGTGCCAGCAGCGTTCGTCCGGGTAATTCACCCCTCCACTTT
TRBJ2-1 | . | . | 13 | TRBV7-7 | CASSFGSDNEQFF | TGTGCCAGCAGCTTTGGTTCAGACAATGAGCAGTTCTTC
TRBJ2-1 | . | . | 13 | TRBV29-1 | CSVEEGRGNEQFF | TGCAGCGTTGAAGAAGGTCGGGGGAATGAGCAGTTCTTC
TRBJ2-3 | . | TRBD2 | 17 | TRBV13 | CASTPQAAGGAADTQYF | TGTGCCAGCACCCCCCAGGCCGCCGGGGGGGCGGCAGATACGCAGTATTTT
TRBJ1-2 | . | . | 10 | TRBV30 | CALQGYGYTF | TGTGCCTTACAGGGTTATGGCTACACCTTC
TRBJ1-1 | . | . | 14 | TRBV5-6 | CASSVRRTDTEAFF | TGTGCCAGCAGCGTCCGCAGAACCGACACTGAAGCTTTCTTT
TRBJ1-4 | . | . | 13 | TRBV2 | CASSGTVGEKLFF | TGTGCCAGCAGTGGGACAGTTGGTGAAAAACTGTTTTTT
TRBJ2-7 | . | TRBD1 | 15 | TRBV27 | CASNTDGQGRSEQYF | TGTGCCAGCAATACAGACGGACAGGGTCGATCCGAGCAGTACTTC
TRBJ2-5 | . | TRBD2 | 15 | TRBV9 | CASSVQRGGQETQYF | TGTGCCAGCAGCGTTCAGCGGGGGGGTCAAGAGACCCAGTACTTC
TRBJ1-2 | . | TRBD1 | 15 | TRBV5-6 | CASSLGTGLDYGYTF | TGTGCCAGCAGCTTGGGGACAGGGCTTGACTATGGCTACACCTTC
TRBJ1-4 | . | TRBD1 | 15 | TRBV6-5 | CASSYSAGGREKLFF | TGTGCCAGCAGTTACTCCGCAGGGGGGCGTGAAAAACTGTTTTTT
TRBJ1-1 | . | . | 13 | TRBV6-5 | CASSLQAYTEAFF | TGTGCCAGCAGTCTACAGGCTTACACTGAAGCTTTCTTT
TRBJ1-1 | once | . | 14 | TRBV6-5 | CASSEPLTPTEAFF | TGTGCCAGCAGTGAACCTCTAACGCCCACTGAAGCTTTCTTT
TRBJ1-5 | . | . | 15 | TRBV7-8 | CASSLRRGRNQPRHF | TGTGCCAGCAGCTTGCGAAGGGGGAGAAATCAGCCCCGGCATTTT
TRBJ2-2 | . | TRBD1 | 14 | TRBV5-1 | CASTSRTGAGELFF | TGCGCCAGCACCTCCCGGACAGGGGCCGGGGAGCTGTTTTTT
TRBJ2-5 | . | . | 15 | TRBV7-3 | CASSRVGGRVETQYF | TGTGCCAGCAGTCGGGTCGGTGGCAGGGTCGAGACCCAGTACTTC
TRBJ2-3 | . | TRBD1 | 16 | TRBV19 | CASSDPRGLSRDTQYF | TGTGCCAGTAGTGATCCCAGGGGGCTGTCCAGAGATACGCAGTATTTT
TRBJ2-7 | . | . | 12 | TRBV6-5 | CASSYSVYEQYF | TGTGCCAGCAGTTACTCGGTCTACGAGCAGTACTTC
TRBJ1-3 | few | . | 16 | TRBV18 | CASSSGTALSGNTIYF | TGTGCCAGCTCATCAGGGACTGCCCTCTCTGGAAACACCATATATTTT
TRBJ1-2 | once | . | 16 | TRBV4-2 | CASSQEGGALTYGYTF | TGTGCCAGCAGCCAAGAGGGGGGGGCGCTTACCTATGGCTACACCTTC
TRBJ1-1 | . | . | 16 | TRBV4-1 | CASSPSSGGVNTEAFF | TGCGCCAGCAGCCCCTCCTCCGGGGGGGTGAACACTGAAGCTTTCTTT